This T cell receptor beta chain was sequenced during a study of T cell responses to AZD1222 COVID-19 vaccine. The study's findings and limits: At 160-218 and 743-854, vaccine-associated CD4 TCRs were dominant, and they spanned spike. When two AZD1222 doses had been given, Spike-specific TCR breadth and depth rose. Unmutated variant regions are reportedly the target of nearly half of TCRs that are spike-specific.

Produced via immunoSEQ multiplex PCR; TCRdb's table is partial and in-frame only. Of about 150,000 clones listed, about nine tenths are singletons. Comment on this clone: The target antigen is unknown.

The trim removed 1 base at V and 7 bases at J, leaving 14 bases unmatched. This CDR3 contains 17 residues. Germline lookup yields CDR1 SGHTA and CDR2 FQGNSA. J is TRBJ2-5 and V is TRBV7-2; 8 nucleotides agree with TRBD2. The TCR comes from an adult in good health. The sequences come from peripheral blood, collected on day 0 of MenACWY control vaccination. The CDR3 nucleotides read TGTGCCAGCAGCTTAGTCGTGTCGTCGGGGGGGCCGGGGACCCAGTACTTC. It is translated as CASSLVVSSGGPGTQYF.